This entry lists 15 T cell receptor beta chains sequenced from one sample in a study of blood T cell repertoires in COVID-19. Measured with immunoSEQ multiplex PCR; TCRdb has only the in-frame clones, and not every one. Here the sample spans 300,000 to 500,000 clones, over 75% being singletons. Specimen: PBMCs or T cells enriched from blood (not recorded which). The receptors here all came from a woman aged 30 to 39 with acute COVID-19.

The rearrangement uses TRBV5-4 and TRBJ2-5; 10 bases agree with TRBD1. This CDR3 spans 15 amino acids. J was trimmed by 2 bases and V by 4 bases; bases with no gene match: 5. Germline values: CDR1 SGHNT, CDR2 YYREEE (reference sequence). The CDR3 loop reads CASSAGQGRQETQYF. In DNA, the CDR3 is TGTGCCAGCAGCGCGGGACAGGGGAGACAAGAGACCCAGTACTTC. Combining the CDR3 with reference TRBV5-4 and TRBJ2-5 gives the whole variable domain ETGVTQSPTHLIKTRGQQVTLRCSSQSGHNTVSWYQQALGQGPQFIFQYYREEENGRGNFPPRFSGLQFPNYSSELNVNALELDDSALYLCASSAGQGRQETQYFGPGTRLLVL.

The chain couples TRBV7-9 to TRBJ2-7; 7 nucleotides align to TRBD2. Trimming took 4 bases from V and 2 from J; bases not matched to a gene: 8. Germline V gene lookup returns CDR1 SEHNR and CDR2 FQNEAQ (reference sequence). The CDR3 covers 15 residues. The CDR3 DNA reads as TGTGCCAGCAGCTCCTCAAGCGGGGTGACCTACGAGCAGTACTTC. This encodes CASSSSSGVTYEQYF.

The V call is TRBV7-2, the J call TRBJ1-2; D not certain. The germline CDR1 and CDR2 sequences are SGHTA and FQGNSA. This CDR3 contains 11 residues. Trimming cost V 2 bases and J 6 bases, with 4 bases left between them. CDR3 amino acids: CASSLTDGYTF. Written as DNA, the CDR3 is TGTGCCAGCAGCTTAACGGATGGCTACACCTTC.

The CDR3 reads CASSLTRDSNQPQHF. CDR3 bases: TGTGCCAGCTCACTTACTCGGGACAGTAATCAGCCCCAGCATTTT. The chain recombines TRBV18 with TRBJ1-5; 7 nucleotides align to TRBD1. Germline CDR1 reads KGHSH; CDR2 reads LQKENI. With V trimmed by 4 bases and J by 4 bases, 7 bases remained unmatched. The CDR3 loop spans 15 amino acids.

The gene calls are TRBV30 and TRBJ2-2; D is unresolved. The germline gives CDR1 GTSNPN, CDR2 SVGIG (reference sequence). This CDR3 region has 13 residues. Trimming pared 1 base from V and 5 bases from J, leaving 8 bases between. This CDR3 reads CAWSAKRTGELFF. The CDR3 nucleotides are TGTGCCTGGAGTGCTAAGAGAACCGGGGAGCTGTTTTTT.

This clone appeared a single time. V usage is TRBV7-2 and J usage is TRBJ1-5, with D unresolved. The CDR3 is made up of 15 amino acids. The V end lost 5 bases, the J end lost 3 bases, and 14 bases lay between the germline ends. Germline V gene data show CDR1 as SGHTA and CDR2 as FQGNSA. The CDR3 DNA reads TGTGCCAGCAGCAAGGATGCGGGGATCAATCAGCCCCAGCATTTT. Protein sequence: CASSKDAGINQPQHF.

The chain uses TRBV29-1 and TRBJ2-7; TRBD1 aligns across 8 bases. The J segment lost 3 bases and the V segment lost 6 bases, leaving 7 bases of the junction unmatched. The CDR3 runs 13 residues. Germline-derived CDR1 and CDR2 are SQVTM and ANQGSEA. The CDR3 protein is CSVPTGDGYEQYF. The CDR3 region has the DNA TGCAGCGTCCCGACAGGGGATGGCTACGAGCAGTACTTC.

The V call is TRBV18, the J call TRBJ2-3, with D possibly being TRBD2 (6 bases). Germline V gives CDR1 KGHSH, CDR2 LQKENI. Between the trimmed V and J ends, which lost 3 bases and 0 bases, there was a span of 13 bases. The CDR3 covers 16 residues. CDR3 DNA sequence: TGTGCCAGCTCACCCCTACTAGCCTCTAGCACAGATACGCAGTATTTT. Translation: CASSPLLASSTDTQYF.

The gene calls are TRBV5-8 and TRBJ2-3, with 11 bases lining up with TRBD1. Germline-derived CDR1 and CDR2 are SGHTS and YDEGEE. V dropped 3 bases and J dropped 5; count of bases not matched to a gene: 5. The CDR3 consists of 15 residues. The CDR3 sequence: CASSSDRGRVDTQYF. CDR3 in DNA: TGTGCCAGCAGCTCGGACAGGGGGCGCGTAGATACGCAGTATTTT.

This chain connects TRBV7-3 to TRBJ2-5; maybe TRBD2 (5 bases). Germline V CDR1 and CDR2: SGHTA, FQGTGA. The CDR3 covers 13 residues. The ends were cut back, 3 bases at V and 5 bases at J, with 10 bases in the middle. DNA of the CDR3: TGTGCCAGCAGCTTCGGACGCGGGGAGACCCAGTACTTC. It encodes CASSFGRGETQYF.

The chain combines TRBV12-5 with TRBJ1-2; D may be TRBD1 (5 bases). Trimming cost V 0 bases and J 6 bases, with 14 bases left between them. This CDR3 spans 15 amino acids. The germline gives CDR1 LGHNT, CDR2 FRNRAP. CDR3 protein: CASGLVGQGRNGYTF. In DNA, the CDR3 is TGTGCTAGTGGTTTGGTGGGGCAGGGTCGGAATGGCTACACCTTC.

V usage is TRBV1 and J usage is TRBJ2-1; TRBD2 is the table's D call, not checked against the DNA. TRBV1 is a known pseudogene. The CDR3 has 15 amino acids. CDR3 sequence: CTSSSGGETYNEQFF. DNA for the CDR3: TGCACCAGCAGCAGCGGGGGCGAAACCTACAATGAGCAGTTCTTC.

The chain links TRBV4-1 to TRBJ2-2; the match to TRBD2 covers 15 bases. V shed 0 bases, J shed 6 bases, and the junction held 5 bases outside the gene matches. Germline V lookup: CDR1 MGHRA, CDR2 YSYEKL. CDR3 length: 18 amino acids. This CDR3 is CASSQERTSGGVAGELFF. The CDR3, as DNA: TGCGCCAGCAGCCAAGAAAGGACTAGCGGGGGGGTCGCCGGGGAGCTGTTTTTT.

V usage is TRBV5-1 and J usage is TRBJ2-2, with a weak D call TRBD2 (6 bases). The CDR3 is 16 amino acids. V was shortened by 0 bases and J by 2 bases, with 11 bases between the two germline ends. CDR1 SGHRS and CDR2 YFSETQ come from the germline V gene. The CDR3 DNA reads TGCGCCAGCAGCTTGGCACTAGCACTTAACACCGGGGAGCTGTTTTTT. This codes for CASSLALALNTGELFF.

The chain uses TRBV6-2 or TRBV6-3 and TRBJ1-2, with D hard to call. Germline CDR1 and CDR2: MNHEY and SVGEGT. This CDR3 spans 14 amino acids. V was cut by 2 bases and J by 4 bases, with 11 bases left in between. This CDR3 is CASSYGQNSYGYTF. The DNA of the CDR3 is TGTGCCAGCAGTTACGGGCAGAACTCCTATGGCTACACCTTC.